This T cell receptor (beta chain) was retrieved from a study of vaccination and CD4 T cells after COVID-19. About the research overall: The convalescent population consisted of six males and four females, two of whom were of Hispanic ethnicity. Post-diagnosis, post-COVID samples were collected after a median approximately 91 days, ranging 35 to 161. Blood was drawn a median 72 days post second dose, range 14 to 241. The authors exposed cells to overlapping spike peptides derived from SARS-CoV-2, HCoV-NL63, HCoV-OC43 and HCoV-229E.

CD4+ T cells that had been cultured provided DNA sequenced with the Oncomine TCR Beta short-read assay. MiXCR was run by TCRdb on the PCR reads, yielding one entry per CDR3 protein. Of 8,000 or so distinct CDR3 sequences listed, 55% to 65% are singletons. The treatment denotes: roughly 10-day PBMC culture with coronavirus spike peptide pools or control peptides (ViraFEST assay). Trimming at V came to 8 bases and at J to 4 bases, leaving 6 bases not matched to a gene. This CDR3 spans 13 amino acids. Germline-derived CDR1 and CDR2 are SEHNR and FQNEAQ (reference sequence). As regards this clonotype: Its specificity is unknown.

The V and J genes are TRBV7-9 and TRBJ2-5; TRBD1 matches 8 bases. This TCR was sampled from a human donor who had recovered from COVID-19. The sequenced sample was CD4+ T cells from blood, cultured in vitro. CDR3 loop: CASGMTGAETQYF. As DNA, the CDR3 is TGTGCCAGCGGAATGACAGGGGCAGAGACCCAGTACTTC.